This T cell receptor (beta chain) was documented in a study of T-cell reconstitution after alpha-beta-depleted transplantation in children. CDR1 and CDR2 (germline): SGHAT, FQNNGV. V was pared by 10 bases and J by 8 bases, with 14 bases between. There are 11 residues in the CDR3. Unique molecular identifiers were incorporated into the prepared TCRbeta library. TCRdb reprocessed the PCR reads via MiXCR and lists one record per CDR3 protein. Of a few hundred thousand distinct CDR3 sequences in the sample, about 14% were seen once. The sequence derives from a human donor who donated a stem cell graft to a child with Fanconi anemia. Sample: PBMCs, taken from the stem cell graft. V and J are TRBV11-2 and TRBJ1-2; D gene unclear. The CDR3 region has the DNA TGTGCCAACCAAAAGGTGTACGGCTACACCTTC. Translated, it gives CANQKVYGYTF.